A single T cell receptor beta chain is shown here with its context. Its target antigen remains unknown. No base quality values were provided; no much bigger clone lies one nucleotide off. TCR CDR3 regions were amplified from genomic DNA by multiplex PCR using the deep immunoSEQ assay. Extracted genomic DNA from each cell subset was spread evenly across all wells of several immunoSEQ 96-well plates, with each plate serving as a replicate. For sorted subsets, 200 to 250 ng of genomic DNA, equivalent to about 30,000 T cell genomes, went into each replicate PCR. Purified libraries were measured with a Qubit 3.0 fluorometer, size-checked on a Bioanalyzer 2100, and measured again with the KAPA Library Quantification kit. Every immunoSEQ 96-well plate was sequenced on a dedicated single-read 150-cycle Illumina NextSeq 550 flow cell. Under the source paper's analysis protocol: The immunoSEQ output contained only junctional sequences without quality scores, so filtering could not match that applied to full-length reads. Sequences were annotated with PyIR, a Python wrapper for IgBLAST v1.9, and V/J genes and CDR3 were assigned using IMGT germline references. Reads with weak V/J assignments (E-value above 1e-6), missing CDR3, stop codons, out-of-frame junctions, or ambiguous translated residues were removed. V3J clonotypes were defined as sequences sharing the same inferred V gene, J gene, and CDR3 amino acid sequence. Percentage overlap between repertoires was calculated by dividing the number of shared unique clonotypes by the size of the smaller repertoire. RTK rarefaction, the Chao1 estimator, and Recon v2.1 estimates of unobserved clonotypes were used to assess repertoire richness. Generation probabilities for all TCRbeta clonotypes obtained by the gDNA method from several donors were computed using OLGA. TCRdb holds this immuneACCESS table with in-frame rearrangements only. Some clones are missing; in checked studies, unresolved V genes explain under half, and the rest has no known cause. Clone size and the V and J calls come from that table; the DNA yielded D and trimming. The sample table contains approximately 530,000 clones; only one count was recorded for 90% to 96% of them. About 0.06% of the sample is in the top ten clones.

These data are taken from a study of shared clonotypes between healthy human individuals (dated by TCRdb to the early 2020s). As for the study more broadly: The cohort comprised a couple of women and a few men aged 18 to 49 years. For each donor, CD4 naive and CD4 memory were each run on three plates, CD8 naive on two plates, and CD8 memory on one plate. To estimate repertoire size and how much clonotype sharing occurs between individuals, the study deeply sequenced the blood TCR repertoires of five healthy adults. To increase sequencing depth and limit assay-specific biases, different laboratories used diverse techniques to prepare libraries and sequence TCR repertoires. Each donor's leukapheresis produced roughly between roughly 0.94 and 9.5 billion PBMCs.

What the study reported, not specific to this receptor: Rarefaction of sorted-subset datasets indicated incomplete sequencing despite the large sequencing depth. The small number of donors limited the genetic and exposure-history diversity represented. Based on pairwise subsampling, the degree of clonotype sharing among donors was expected to be affected by sequencing depth. Estimated clonotype richness was generally larger for naive than for memory subsets. Clonotypes shared by all four sorted-subset donors showed higher generation probabilities than non-shared clonotypes. Sampling was restricted to blood, and TCR repertoires in tissue are likely to differ from TCR repertoires in blood. Roughly 5% of naive CD4, 3% to 3.5% of naive CD8, roughly 2.4% of memory CD4, and roughly 0.4% of memory CD8 clonotypes were shared across a few donors.

Healthy HIV-negative adults with no recently reported acute infections or vaccinations were included as donors. Every donor was a Caucasian adult living in Nashville, Tennessee, USA. CD4+ T cells were enriched by magnetic negative selection, after which naive cells were positively selected on CD45RA and the negative fraction was taken as the memory subset. Blood was obtained by leukapheresis, after which PBMCs were separated by Ficoll-Histopaque density gradient centrifugation and cryopreserved in liquid nitrogen vapor phase. Purity and quantity of every magnetically sorted T cell population were checked by analytical flow cytometry. From each sorted fraction, genomic DNA was isolated and quantified by UV absorbance on a Nanodrop 2000c. The CDR3 runs 17 residues from the cysteine to the phenylalanine. The only DNA kept is the CDR3, 51 bases in frame from the first base. V sheds 1 base and J sheds 1 base, leaving 17 bases between their ends. As encoded in the germline V gene, CDR1 is SGDLS while CDR2 is YYNGEE.

Sequenced input: naive CD4+ T cells sorted from blood. The cell subset or site label on this specimen signifies: CD45RA+ positively selected. This sequence uses TRBV9 and TRBJ1-1; the D gene cannot be named for sure. This clonotype originated in a woman aged 30 to 39 in good health. In nucleotides, the sequence is TGTGCCAGCAGCGTACTTCGGGCTACGGGAACGAACACTGAAGCTTTCTTT. Translated, it gives CASSVLRATGTNTEAFF.